What follows describes a single T cell receptor (beta chain). No antigen is known for it. This sample is part of a study of cytomegalovirus exposure and HLA in healthy donors. This PCR relied on a set of 60 Vbeta primers and 13 Jbeta primers. TCRdb's copy holds only in-frame clones and misses some; the assay was immunoSEQ multiplex PCR. The sample lists approximately 180,000 clones; approximately 80% were seen once. The trim removed 4 bases at V and 5 bases at J, leaving 3 bases unmatched. CDR3 size: 15 residues. Germline assignment: CDR1 LNHDA and CDR2 SQIVND (reference sequence). Study-level points and caveats: It was only CMV serostatus that was available as immune exposure information.

The sequence came from a woman aged 25 to 39 in good health and CMV-seronegative. The J gene is TRBJ2-1, the V gene TRBV19, with 12 bases lining up with TRBD2. Sequencing used PBMCs. The CDR3 is CASSTSGGAHNEQFF. The DNA of the CDR3 is TGTGCCAGTAGTACTAGCGGGGGGGCCCACAATGAGCAGTTCTTC.